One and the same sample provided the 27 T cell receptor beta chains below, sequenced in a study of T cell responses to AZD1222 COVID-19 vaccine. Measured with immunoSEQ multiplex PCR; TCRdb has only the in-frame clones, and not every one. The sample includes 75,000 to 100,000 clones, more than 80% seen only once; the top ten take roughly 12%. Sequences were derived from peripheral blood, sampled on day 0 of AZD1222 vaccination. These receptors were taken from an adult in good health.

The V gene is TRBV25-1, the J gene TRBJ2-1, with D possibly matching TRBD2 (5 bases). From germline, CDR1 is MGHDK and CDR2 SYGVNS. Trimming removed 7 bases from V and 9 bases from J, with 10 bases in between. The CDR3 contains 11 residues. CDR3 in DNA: TGTGCCAGCAATCGGGCGGGTGAGCAGTTCTTC. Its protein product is CASNRAGEQFF.

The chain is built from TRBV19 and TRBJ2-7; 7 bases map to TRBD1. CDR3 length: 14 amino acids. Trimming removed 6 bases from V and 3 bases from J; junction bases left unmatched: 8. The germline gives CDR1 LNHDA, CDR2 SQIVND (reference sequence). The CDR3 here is CASSRDSSFYEQYF. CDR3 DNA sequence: TGTGCCAGTAGCAGGGACAGCTCCTTCTACGAGCAGTACTTC.

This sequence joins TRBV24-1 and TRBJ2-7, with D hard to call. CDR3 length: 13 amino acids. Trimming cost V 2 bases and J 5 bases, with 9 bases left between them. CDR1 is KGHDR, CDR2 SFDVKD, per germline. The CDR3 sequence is CATSDSNTHEQYF. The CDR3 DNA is TGTGCCACCAGTGATTCGAACACCCACGAGCAGTACTTC.

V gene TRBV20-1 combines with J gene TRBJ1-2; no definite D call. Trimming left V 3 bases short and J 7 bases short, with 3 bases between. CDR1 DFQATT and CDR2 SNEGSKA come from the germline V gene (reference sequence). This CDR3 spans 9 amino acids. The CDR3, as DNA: TGCAGTGCTAGTACTGGCTACACCTTC. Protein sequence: CSASTGYTF.

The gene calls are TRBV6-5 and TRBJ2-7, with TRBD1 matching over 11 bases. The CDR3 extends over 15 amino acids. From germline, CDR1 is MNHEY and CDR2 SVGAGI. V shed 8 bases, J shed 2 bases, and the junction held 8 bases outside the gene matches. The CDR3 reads CASAWRGQGAYEQYF. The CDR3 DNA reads TGTGCCAGCGCCTGGCGGGGACAGGGGGCCTACGAGCAGTACTTC.

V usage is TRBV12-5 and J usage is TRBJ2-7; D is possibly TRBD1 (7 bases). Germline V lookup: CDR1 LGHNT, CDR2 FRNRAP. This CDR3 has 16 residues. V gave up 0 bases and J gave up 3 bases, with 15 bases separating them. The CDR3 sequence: CASGLVQAGQSYEQYF. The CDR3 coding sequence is TGTGCTAGTGGTTTGGTCCAGGCGGGACAGAGCTACGAGCAGTACTTC.

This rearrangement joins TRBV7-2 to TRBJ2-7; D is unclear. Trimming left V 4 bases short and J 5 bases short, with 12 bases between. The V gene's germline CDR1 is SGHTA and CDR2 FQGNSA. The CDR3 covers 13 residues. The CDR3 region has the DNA TGTGCCAGCAGCTCAATAACAAGGGACGAGCAGTACTTC. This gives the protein CASSSITRDEQYF.

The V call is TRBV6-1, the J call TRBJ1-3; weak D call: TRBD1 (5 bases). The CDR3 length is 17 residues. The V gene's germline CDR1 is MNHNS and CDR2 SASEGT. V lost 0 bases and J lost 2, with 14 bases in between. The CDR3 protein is CASSEAQRGAAGNTIYF. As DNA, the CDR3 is TGTGCCAGCAGTGAAGCGCAGAGAGGGGCTGCTGGAAACACCATATATTTT.

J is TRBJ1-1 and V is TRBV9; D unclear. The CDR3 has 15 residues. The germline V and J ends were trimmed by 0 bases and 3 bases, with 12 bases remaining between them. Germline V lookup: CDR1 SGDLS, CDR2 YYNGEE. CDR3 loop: CASSVGAGGDTEAFF. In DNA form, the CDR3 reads TGTGCCAGCAGCGTAGGGGCGGGTGGGGACACTGAAGCTTTCTTT.

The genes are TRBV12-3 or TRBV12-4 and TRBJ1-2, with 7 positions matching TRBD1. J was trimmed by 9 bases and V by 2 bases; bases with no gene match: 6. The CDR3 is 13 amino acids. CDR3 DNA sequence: TGTGCCAGCAGTTTAAGGGACAGTATAAGCTACACCTTC. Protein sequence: CASSLRDSISYTF.

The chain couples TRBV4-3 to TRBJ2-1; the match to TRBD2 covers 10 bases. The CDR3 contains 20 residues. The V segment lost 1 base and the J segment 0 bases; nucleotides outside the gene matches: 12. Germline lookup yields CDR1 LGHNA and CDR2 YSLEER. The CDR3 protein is CASSQGLSGRAQGSYNEQFF. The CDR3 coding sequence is TGCGCCAGCAGCCAAGGATTGAGCGGGAGGGCCCAGGGCTCCTACAATGAGCAGTTCTTC.

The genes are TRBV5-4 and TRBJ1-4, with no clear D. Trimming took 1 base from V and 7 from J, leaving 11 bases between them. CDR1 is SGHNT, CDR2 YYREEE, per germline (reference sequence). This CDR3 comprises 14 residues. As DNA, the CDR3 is TGTGCCAGCAGCTTGCGCGACGGGAGTGAAAAACTGTTTTTT. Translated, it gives CASSLRDGSEKLFF.

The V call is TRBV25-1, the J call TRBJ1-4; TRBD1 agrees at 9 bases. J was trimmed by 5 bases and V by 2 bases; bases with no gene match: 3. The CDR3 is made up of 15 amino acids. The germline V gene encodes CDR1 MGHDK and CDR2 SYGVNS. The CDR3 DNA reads TGTGCCAGCAGTGAAACAGGGGGCCCAAATGAAAAACTGTTTTTT. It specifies CASSETGGPNEKLFF.

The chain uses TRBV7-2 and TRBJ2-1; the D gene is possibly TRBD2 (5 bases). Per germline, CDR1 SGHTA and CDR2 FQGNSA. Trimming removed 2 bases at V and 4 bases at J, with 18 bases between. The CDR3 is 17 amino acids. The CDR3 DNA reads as TGTGCCAGCAGCTTAAGACGAACTAGAAATCCTTACAATGAGCAGTTCTTC. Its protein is CASSLRRTRNPYNEQFF.

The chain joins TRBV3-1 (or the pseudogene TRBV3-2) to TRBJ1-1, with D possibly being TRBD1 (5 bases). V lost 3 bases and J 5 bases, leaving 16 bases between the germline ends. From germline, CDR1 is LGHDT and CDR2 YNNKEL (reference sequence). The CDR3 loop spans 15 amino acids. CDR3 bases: TGTGCCAGCAGCCAGGTTGGAAGGGGAGGAACTGAAGCTTTCTTT. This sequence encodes CASSQVGRGGTEAFF.

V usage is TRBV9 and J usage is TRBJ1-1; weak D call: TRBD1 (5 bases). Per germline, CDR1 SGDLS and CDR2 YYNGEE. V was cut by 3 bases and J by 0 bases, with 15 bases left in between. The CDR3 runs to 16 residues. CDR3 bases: TGTGCCAGCAGCGCGTCAGCGGGGGGTTTGAACACTGAAGCTTTCTTT. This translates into CASSASAGGLNTEAFF.

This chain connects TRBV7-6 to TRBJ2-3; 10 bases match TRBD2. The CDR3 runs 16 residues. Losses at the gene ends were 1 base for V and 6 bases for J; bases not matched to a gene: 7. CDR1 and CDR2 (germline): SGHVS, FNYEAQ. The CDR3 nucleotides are TGTGCCAGCAGCTTAGTCCCTAGCGGGAGTAGGGATACGCAGTATTTT. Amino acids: CASSLVPSGSRDTQYF. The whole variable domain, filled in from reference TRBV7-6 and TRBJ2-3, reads GAGVSQSPRYKVTKRGQDVALRCDPISGHVSLYWYRQALGQGPEFLTYFNYEAQQDKSGLPNDRFSAERPEGSISTLTIQRTEQRDSAMYRCASSLVPSGSRDTQYFGPGTRLTVL.

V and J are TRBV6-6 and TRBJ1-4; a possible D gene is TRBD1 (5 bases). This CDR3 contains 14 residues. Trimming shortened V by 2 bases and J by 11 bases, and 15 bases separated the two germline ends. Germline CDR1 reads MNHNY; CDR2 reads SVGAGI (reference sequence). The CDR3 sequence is CASSYTGLREKLFF. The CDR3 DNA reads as TGTGCCAGCAGTTACACAGGCCTAAGAGAGAAACTGTTTTTT.

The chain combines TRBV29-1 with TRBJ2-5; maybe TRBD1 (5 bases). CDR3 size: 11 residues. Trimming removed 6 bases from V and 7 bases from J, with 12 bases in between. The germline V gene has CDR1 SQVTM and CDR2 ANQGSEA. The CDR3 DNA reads TGCAGCGTGGGCAGGGAAAGGACCCAGTACTTC. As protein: CSVGRERTQYF.

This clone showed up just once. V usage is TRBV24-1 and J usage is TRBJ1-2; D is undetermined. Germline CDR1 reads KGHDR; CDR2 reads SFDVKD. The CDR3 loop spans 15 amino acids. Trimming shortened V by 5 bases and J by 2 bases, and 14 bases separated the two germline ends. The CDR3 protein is CATSGGIRENYGYTF. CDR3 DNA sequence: TGTGCCACCAGTGGCGGGATAAGGGAAAACTATGGCTACACCTTC.

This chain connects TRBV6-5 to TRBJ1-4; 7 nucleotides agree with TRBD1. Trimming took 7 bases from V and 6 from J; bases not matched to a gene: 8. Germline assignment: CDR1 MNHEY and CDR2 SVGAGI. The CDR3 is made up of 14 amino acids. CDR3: CASTKRQGDEKLFF. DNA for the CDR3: TGTGCCAGCACCAAACGGCAGGGGGATGAAAAACTGTTTTTT.

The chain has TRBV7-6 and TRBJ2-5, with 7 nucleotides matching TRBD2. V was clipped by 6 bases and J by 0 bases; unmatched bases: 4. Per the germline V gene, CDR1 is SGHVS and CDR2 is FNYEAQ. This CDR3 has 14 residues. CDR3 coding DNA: TGTGCCAGCAGGCCGGGGAGGGACCAAGAGACCCAGTACTTC. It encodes CASRPGRDQETQYF. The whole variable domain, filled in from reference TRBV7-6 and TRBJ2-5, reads GAGVSQSPRYKVTKRGQDVALRCDPISGHVSLYWYRQALGQGPEFLTYFNYEAQQDKSGLPNDRFSAERPEGSISTLTIQRTEQRDSAMYRCASRPGRDQETQYFGPGTRLLVL.

The CDR3 DNA is TGTGCCAGCAGGTCGGGGGGAATAAACATTCAGTACTTC. Its protein product is CASRSGGINIQYF. The J gene is TRBJ2-4, the V gene TRBV2, with TRBD2 matching over 7 bases. This CDR3 has 13 amino acids. The V gene end was trimmed by 6 bases and the J gene end by 6 bases; junction bases not matched to a gene: 5. The germline V gene has CDR1 SNHLY and CDR2 FYNNEI.

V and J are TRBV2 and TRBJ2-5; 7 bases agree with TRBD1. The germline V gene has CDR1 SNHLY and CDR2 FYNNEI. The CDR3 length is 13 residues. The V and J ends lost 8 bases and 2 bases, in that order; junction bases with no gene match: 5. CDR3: CASPRDRQETQYF. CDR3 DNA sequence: TGTGCCAGCCCCCGGGACAGACAAGAGACCCAGTACTTC. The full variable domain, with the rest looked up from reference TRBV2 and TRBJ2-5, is EPEVTQTPSHQVTQMGQEVILRCVPISNHLYFYWYRQILGQKVEFLVSFYNNEISEKSEIFDDQFSVERPDGSNFTLKIRSTKLEDSAMYFCASPRDRQETQYFGPGTRLLVL.

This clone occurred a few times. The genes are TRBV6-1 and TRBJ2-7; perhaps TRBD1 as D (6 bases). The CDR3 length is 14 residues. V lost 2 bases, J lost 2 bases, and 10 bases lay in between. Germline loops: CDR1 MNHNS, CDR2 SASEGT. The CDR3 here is CASSELWGPYEQYF. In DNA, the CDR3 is TGTGCCAGCAGTGAATTGTGGGGGCCCTACGAGCAGTACTTC.

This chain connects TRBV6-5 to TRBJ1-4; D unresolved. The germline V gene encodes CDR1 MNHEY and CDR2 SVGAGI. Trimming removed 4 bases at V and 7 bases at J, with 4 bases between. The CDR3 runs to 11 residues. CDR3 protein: CASSLGEKLFF. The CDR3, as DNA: TGTGCCAGCAGTTTGGGTGAAAAACTGTTTTTT.

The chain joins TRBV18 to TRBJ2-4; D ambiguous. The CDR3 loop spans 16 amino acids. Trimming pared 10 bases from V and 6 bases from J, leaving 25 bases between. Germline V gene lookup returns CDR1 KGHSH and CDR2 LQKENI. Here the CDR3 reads CATPPPGFQDPNIQYF. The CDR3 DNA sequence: TGTGCCACCCCCCCACCGGGTTTCCAAGACCCAAACATTCAGTACTTC.